This T cell receptor (beta chain) was captured in a study of T cell responses to AZD1222 COVID-19 vaccine (dated by TCRdb to about 2021). About the full investigation: A total of 240 or so trial participants underwent TCR sequencing, of whom nearly 210 had received two doses of AZD1222 and roughly 26 had received two doses of the MenACWY control vaccine. Trial participants were enrolled by age into 18-55, 56-69 and 70-plus year subgroups, with roughly 150, 30 and 60 TCR-sequenced participants respectively.

Results and caveats for the whole study, not just this receptor: Spike-specific TCR breadth and depth rose significantly after two AZD1222 doses compared with day 0 and with MenACWY recipients. Nearly half of unique spike-specific TCRs reportedly recognized epitopes outside regions mutated in the B.1.351 and B.1.1.7 variants. Participants were mostly white British, with more females than males. The authors suggested clonal diversity may have been underestimated. Vaccine-associated CD4 TCRs spanned the whole spike protein, with dominant responses in regions 160-218 and 743-854. Conclusions about previously exposed vaccinees are limited, since just 6 or 7 AZD1222 recipients were seropositive for SARS-CoV-2 at baseline. Because no day 14 peak-response samples were available, the repertoires could be characterized only after the peak T cell response. In the small 56-69-year group, the increase in depth fell short of significance, most likely because of low power.

The CDR3 regions of human TCRbeta chains were analyzed by immunosequencing. Per the original workflow: TCRs in the repertoires were matched against a reference library of SARS-CoV-2-specific TCRs that had been generated with the MIRA antigen-specificity platform. Breadth was defined as the fraction of unique TCRs that were SARS-CoV-2-associated. Depth was defined as the fraction of total T cells that were SARS-CoV-2-associated. Using the MIRA data, each spike-specific TCR was assigned both to the spike region to which the TCR was reactive and to a CD4 or CD8 class. Log10-transformed breadth and depth values were compared by one-way ANOVA with Sidak's multiple comparisons tests. In its TCRdb copy, this immuneACCESS table keeps in-frame sequences only and misses some clones. Where compared with another copy, unresolved V genes explain less than half of these, and the others have no known cause. The V and J calls and the clone size are those of that table, but D and trimming were determined from the DNA. The sample table shows 150,000 to 200,000 clones, and approximately 91% are seen once. The top ten hold 1% to 1.5% of the sample.

Details on this clone: Its recognized antigen is unknown. No base quality values were provided; no much bigger clone lies one nucleotide off.

The germline V and J ends show losses of 5 bases and 4 bases respectively, and no gene match explains 8 bases of the junction. The CDR3 goes from the cysteine to the phenylalanine over 16 residues. This entry keeps only the CDR3 DNA: 48 bases, framed from base 1. CDR1 and CDR2, looked up from the germline V gene, are LGHNA and YNFKEQ. Sample time point, as interpreted from the label and publication: about 28 days (+/-7) after the second vaccine dose. Because spike-specific TCR depth and breadth did not differ between the two schedules, AZD1222 recipients who got a second dose at roughly 4 weeks were pooled with those who got a second dose at roughly 12 weeks. The vaccinee samples were drawn from two UK trials, COV001 and COV002, one of which was a single-blind randomized controlled phase 2/3 trial testing AZD1222 (ChAdOx1 nCoV-19) in healthy adults. For TCRbeta chain sequencing, PBMC samples were collected from trial participants at day 0 and at day 28 after the second dose.

The sample here was peripheral blood, taken 28 days after the second AZD1222 dose. The sequence derives from an adult who received the AZD1222 COVID-19 vaccine. The rearranged chain carries TRBV4-2 and TRBJ2-3; 11 nucleotides in the junction match TRBD2. The CDR3: CASSTQLAGVSDTQYF. The nucleotide sequence is given as TGTGCCAGCAGCACCCAACTAGCGGGAGTATCAGATACGCAGTATTTT.